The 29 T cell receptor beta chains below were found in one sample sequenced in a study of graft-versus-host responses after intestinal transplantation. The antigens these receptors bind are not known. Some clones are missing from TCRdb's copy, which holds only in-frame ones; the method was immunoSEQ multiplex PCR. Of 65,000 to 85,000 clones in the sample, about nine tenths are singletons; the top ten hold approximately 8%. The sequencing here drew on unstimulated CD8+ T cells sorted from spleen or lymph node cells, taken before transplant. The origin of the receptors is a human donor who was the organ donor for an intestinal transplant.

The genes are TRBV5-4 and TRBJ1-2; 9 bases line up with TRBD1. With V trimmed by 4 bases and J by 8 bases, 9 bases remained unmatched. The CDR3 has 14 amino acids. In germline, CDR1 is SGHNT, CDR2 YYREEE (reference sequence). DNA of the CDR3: TGTGCCAGCAGCACGGACAGGGGAGATCGCGGCTACACCTTC. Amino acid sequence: CASSTDRGDRGYTF.

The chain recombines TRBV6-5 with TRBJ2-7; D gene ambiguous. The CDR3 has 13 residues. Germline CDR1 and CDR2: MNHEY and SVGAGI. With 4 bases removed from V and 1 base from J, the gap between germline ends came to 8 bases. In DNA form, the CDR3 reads TGTGCCAGCAGTTCCTATGGGTCCTACGAGCAGTACTTC. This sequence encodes CASSSYGSYEQYF.

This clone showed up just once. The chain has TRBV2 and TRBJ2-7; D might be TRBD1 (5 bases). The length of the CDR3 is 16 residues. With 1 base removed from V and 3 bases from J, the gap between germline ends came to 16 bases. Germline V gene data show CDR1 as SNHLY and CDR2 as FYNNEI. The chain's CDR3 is CASSEGAVRGNYEQYF. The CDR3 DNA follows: TGTGCCAGCAGTGAAGGGGCTGTTAGGGGTAACTACGAGCAGTACTTC.

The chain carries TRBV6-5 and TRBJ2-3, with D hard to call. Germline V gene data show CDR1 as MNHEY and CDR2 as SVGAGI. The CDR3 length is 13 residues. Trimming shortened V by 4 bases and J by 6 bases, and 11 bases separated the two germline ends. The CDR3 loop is CASSLGRTDTQYF. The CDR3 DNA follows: TGTGCCAGCAGTTTAGGTAGAACGGATACGCAGTATTTT.

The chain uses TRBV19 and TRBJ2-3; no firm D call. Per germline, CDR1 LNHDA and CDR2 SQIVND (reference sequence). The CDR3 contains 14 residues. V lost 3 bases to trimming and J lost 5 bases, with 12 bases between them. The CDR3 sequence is CASSMGQVKDTQYF. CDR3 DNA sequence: TGTGCCAGTAGTATGGGTCAGGTGAAAGATACGCAGTATTTT.

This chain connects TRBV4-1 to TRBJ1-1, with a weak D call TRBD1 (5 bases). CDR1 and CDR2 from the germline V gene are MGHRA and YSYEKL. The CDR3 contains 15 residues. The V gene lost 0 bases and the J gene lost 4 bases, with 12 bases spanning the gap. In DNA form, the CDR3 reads TGCGCCAGCAGCCAAGATCAGGGAGGGAGCACTGAAGCTTTCTTT. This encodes CASSQDQGGSTEAFF.

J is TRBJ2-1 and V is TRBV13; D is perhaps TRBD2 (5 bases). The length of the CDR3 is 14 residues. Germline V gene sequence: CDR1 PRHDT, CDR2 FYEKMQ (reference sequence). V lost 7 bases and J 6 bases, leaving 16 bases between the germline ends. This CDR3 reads CASNAGVGRNEQFF. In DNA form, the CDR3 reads TGTGCCAGCAATGCGGGCGTCGGTCGCAATGAGCAGTTCTTC.

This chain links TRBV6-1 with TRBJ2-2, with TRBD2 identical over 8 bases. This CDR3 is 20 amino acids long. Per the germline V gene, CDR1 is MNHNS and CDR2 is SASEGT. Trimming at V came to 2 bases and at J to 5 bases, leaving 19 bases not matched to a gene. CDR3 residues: CASSELVWSSGGLRTGELFF. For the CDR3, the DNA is TGTGCCAGCAGTGAACTGGTTTGGTCGTCGGGGGGGCTTCGGACCGGGGAGCTGTTTTTT.

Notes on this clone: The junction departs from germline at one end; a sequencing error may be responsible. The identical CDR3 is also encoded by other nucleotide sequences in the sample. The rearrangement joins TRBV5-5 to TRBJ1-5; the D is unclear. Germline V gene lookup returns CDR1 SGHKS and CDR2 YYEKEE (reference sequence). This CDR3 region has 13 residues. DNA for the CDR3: TGTGCCAGCAGCTTGGCCATTAATCAACCCCAGCATTTT. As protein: CASSLAINQPQHF. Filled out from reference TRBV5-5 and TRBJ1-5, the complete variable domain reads DAGVTQSPTHLIKTRGQQVTLRCSPISGHKSVSWYQQVLGQGPQFIFQYYEKEERGRGNFPDRFSARQFPNYSSELNVNALLLGDSALYLCASSLAINQPQHFGDGTRLSIL.

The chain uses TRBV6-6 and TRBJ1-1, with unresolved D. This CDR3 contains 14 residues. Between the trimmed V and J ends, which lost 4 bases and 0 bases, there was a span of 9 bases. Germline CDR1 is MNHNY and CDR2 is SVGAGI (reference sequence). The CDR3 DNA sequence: TGTGCCAGCAGTTCCCTCGACTTGAACACTGAAGCTTTCTTT. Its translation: CASSSLDLNTEAFF.

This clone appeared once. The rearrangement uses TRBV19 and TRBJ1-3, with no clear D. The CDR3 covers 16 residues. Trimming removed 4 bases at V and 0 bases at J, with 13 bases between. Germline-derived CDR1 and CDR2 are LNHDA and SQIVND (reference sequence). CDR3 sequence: CASSTRPDTSGNTIYF. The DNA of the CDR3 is TGTGCCAGTAGTACTCGACCCGACACCTCTGGAAACACCATATATTTT. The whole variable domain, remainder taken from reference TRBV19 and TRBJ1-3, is DGGITQSPKYLFRKEGQNVTLSCEQNLNHDAMYWYRQDPGQGLRLIYYSQIVNDFQKGDIAEGYSVSREKKESFPLTVTSAQKNPTAFYLCASSTRPDTSGNTIYFGEGSWLTVV.

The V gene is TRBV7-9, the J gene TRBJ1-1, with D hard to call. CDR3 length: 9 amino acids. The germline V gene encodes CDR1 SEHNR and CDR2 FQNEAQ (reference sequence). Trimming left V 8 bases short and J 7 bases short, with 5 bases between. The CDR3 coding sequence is TGTGCCAGCGGGTTTGAAGCTTTCTTT. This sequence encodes CASGFEAFF.

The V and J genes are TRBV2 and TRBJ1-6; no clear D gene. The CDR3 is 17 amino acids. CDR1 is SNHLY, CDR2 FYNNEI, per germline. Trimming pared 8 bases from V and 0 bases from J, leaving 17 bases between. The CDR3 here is CASSARRPSSYNSPLHF. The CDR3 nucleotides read TGTGCCAGCTCGGCCCGGAGGCCGAGCTCCTATAATTCACCCCTCCACTTT.

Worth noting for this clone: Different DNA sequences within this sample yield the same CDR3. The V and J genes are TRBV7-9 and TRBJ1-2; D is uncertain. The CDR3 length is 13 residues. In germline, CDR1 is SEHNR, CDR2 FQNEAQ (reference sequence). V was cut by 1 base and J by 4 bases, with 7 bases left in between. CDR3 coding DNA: TGTGCCAGCAGCTTAGTCGCCTTCTATGGCTACACCTTC. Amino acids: CASSLVAFYGYTF.

CDR3 sequence reads: CASSITSGTYEQYF. DNA of the CDR3: TGTGCCAGTAGTATCACATCTGGAACCTACGAGCAGTACTTC. This rearrangement joins TRBV19 to TRBJ2-7, with D hard to call. This CDR3 spans 14 amino acids. In germline, CDR1 is LNHDA, CDR2 SQIVND (reference sequence). V was trimmed by 3 bases and J by 2 bases, leaving 11 bases between them.

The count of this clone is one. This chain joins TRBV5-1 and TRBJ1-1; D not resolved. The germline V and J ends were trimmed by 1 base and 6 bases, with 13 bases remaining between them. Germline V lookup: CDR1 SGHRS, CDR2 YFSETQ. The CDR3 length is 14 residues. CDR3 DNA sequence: TGCGCCAGCAGCTTGTGGTCCGGCTCGCCTGAAGCTTTCTTT. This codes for CASSLWSGSPEAFF.

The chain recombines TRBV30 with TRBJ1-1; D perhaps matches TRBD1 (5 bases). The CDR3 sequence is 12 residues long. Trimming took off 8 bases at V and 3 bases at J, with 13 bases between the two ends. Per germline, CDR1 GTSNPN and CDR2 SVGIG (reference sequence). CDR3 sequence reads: CAPGREDTEAFF. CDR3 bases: TGTGCCCCGGGCAGGGAGGACACTGAAGCTTTCTTT.

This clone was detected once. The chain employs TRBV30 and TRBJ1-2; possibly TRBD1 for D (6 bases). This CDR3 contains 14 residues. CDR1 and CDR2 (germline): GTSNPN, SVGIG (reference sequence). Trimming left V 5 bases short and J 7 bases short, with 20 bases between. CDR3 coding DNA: TGTGCCTGGGGCGAGGGGGACCCAGAGGGTGGCTACACCTTC. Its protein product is CAWGEGDPEGGYTF.

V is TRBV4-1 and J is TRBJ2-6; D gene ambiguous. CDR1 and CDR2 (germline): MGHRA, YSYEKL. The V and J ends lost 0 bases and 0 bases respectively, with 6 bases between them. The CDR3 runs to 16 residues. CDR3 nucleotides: TGCGCCAGCAGCCAAGATCACCCCTCTGGGGCCAACGTCCTGACTTTC. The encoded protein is CASSQDHPSGANVLTF.

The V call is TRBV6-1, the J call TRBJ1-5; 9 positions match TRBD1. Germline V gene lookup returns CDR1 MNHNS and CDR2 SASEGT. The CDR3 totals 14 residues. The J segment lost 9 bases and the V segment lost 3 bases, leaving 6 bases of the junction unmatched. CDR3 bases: TGTGCCAGCAGTGACCGGGACAGGGCTCGGCCCCAGCATTTT. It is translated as CASSDRDRARPQHF.

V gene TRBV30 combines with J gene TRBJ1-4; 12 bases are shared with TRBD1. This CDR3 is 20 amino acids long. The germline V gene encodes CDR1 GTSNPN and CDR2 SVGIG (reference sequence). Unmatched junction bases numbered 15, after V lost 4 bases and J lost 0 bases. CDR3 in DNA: TGTGCCTGGAATTCCCTATACCGGGACAGGGGGCCGACAACTAATGAAAAACTGTTTTTT. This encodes CAWNSLYRDRGPTTNEKLFF.

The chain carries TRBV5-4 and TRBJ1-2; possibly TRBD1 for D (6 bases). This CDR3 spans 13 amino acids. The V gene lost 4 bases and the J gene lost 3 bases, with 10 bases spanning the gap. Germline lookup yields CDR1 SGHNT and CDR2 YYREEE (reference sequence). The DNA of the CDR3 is TGTGCCAGCAGCAGGACAGACTACTATGGCTACACCTTC. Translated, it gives CASSRTDYYGYTF.

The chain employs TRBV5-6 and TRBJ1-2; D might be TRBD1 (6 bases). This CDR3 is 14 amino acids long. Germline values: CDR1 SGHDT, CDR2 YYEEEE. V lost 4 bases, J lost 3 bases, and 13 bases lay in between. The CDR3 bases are TGTGCCAGCAGCGGGAAGGACAGTTACTATGGCTACACCTTC. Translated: CASSGKDSYYGYTF.

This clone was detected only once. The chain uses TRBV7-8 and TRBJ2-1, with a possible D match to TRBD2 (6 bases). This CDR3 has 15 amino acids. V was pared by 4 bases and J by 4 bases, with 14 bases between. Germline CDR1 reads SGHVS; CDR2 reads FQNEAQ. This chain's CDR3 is CASSSRDSLYNEQFF. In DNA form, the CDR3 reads TGTGCCAGCAGCTCCCGGGACTCCTTATACAATGAGCAGTTCTTC. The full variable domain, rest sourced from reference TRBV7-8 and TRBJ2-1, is GAGVSQSPRYKVAKRGQDVALRCDPISGHVSLFWYQQALGQGPEFLTYFQNEAQLDKSGLPSDRFFAERPEGSVSTLKIQRTQQEDSAVYLCASSSRDSLYNEQFFGPGTRLTVL.

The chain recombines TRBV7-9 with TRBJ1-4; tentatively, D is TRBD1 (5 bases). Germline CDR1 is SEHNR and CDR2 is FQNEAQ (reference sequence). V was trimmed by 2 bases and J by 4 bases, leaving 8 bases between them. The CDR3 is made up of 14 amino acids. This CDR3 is CASSLLQDNEKLFF. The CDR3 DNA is TGTGCCAGCAGCTTACTACAGGATAATGAAAAACTGTTTTTT. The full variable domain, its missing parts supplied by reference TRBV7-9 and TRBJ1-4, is DTGVSQNPRHKITKRGQNVTFRCDPISEHNRLYWYRQTLGQGPEFLTYFQNEAQLEKSRLLSDRFSAERPKGSFSTLEIQRTEQGDSAMYLCASSLLQDNEKLFFGSGTQLSVL.

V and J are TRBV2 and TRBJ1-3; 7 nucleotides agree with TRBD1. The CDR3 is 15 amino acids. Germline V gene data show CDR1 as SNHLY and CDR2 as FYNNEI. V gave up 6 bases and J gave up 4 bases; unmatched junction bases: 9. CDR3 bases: TGTGCCAGCAGGGATTCCACAGGGGCCGGAAACACCATATATTTT. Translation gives CASRDSTGAGNTIYF.

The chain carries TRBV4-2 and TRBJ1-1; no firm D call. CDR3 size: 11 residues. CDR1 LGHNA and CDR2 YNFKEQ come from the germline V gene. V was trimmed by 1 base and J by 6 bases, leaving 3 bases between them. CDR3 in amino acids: CASSQGSEAFF. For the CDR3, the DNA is TGTGCCAGCAGCCAAGGCTCTGAAGCTTTCTTT.

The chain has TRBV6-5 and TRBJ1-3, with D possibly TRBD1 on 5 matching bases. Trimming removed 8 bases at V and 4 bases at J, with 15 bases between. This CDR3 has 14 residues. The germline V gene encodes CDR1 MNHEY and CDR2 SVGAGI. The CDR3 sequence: CASSARGVGNTIYF. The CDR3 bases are TGTGCCAGCTCGGCAAGGGGAGTAGGAAACACCATATATTTT.

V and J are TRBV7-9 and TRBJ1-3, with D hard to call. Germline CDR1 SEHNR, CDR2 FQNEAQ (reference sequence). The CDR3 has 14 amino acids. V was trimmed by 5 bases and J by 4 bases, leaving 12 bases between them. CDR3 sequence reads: CASSPDVGGNTIYF. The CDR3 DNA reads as TGTGCCAGCAGCCCGGACGTCGGCGGAAACACCATATATTTT.